One and the same sample provided the 18 T cell receptor beta chains below, sequenced in a study of cytomegalovirus exposure and HLA in healthy donors. It was with 60 Vbeta and 13 Jbeta primers that the PCR ran. Only in-frame clones appear in the TCRdb table, and some are missing; sequencing was by immunoSEQ multiplex PCR. There are roughly 160,000 clones in the sample; 70% to 90% occur only once, and around 2.6% lies in the top ten. Sequences were obtained from PBMCs. Receptors originate from a man between 25 and 39 years old in good health and CMV-seropositive.

The CDR3 is CATQGMANEKLFF. In DNA, the CDR3 is TGTGCCACGCAGGGAATGGCTAATGAAAAACTGTTTTTT. The chain links TRBV7-2 to TRBJ1-4; D may be TRBD1 (5 bases). V lost 10 bases to trimming and J lost 3 bases, with 12 bases between them. This CDR3 has 13 amino acids. Germline V gives CDR1 SGHTA, CDR2 FQGNSA.

V is TRBV7-9 and J is TRBJ2-1; 9 bases map to TRBD1. CDR3 length: 16 amino acids. V shed 5 bases, J shed 6 bases, and the junction held 11 bases outside the gene matches. CDR1 SEHNR and CDR2 FQNEAQ come from the germline V gene (reference sequence). The CDR3 loop is CASSPFAGTGTNEQFF. Written as DNA, the CDR3 is TGTGCCAGCAGCCCCTTCGCCGGGACAGGGACCAATGAGCAGTTCTTC.

This chain links TRBV5-6 with TRBJ1-2, with TRBD1 as a possible D gene (5 bases). Trimming cost V 4 bases and J 7 bases, with 14 bases left between them. This CDR3 is 13 amino acids long. CDR1 and CDR2 from the germline V gene are SGHDT and YYEEEE. The CDR3 spells CASSHGQGGGYTF. The CDR3 nucleotides read TGTGCCAGCAGCCATGGTCAGGGAGGTGGCTACACCTTC.

The chain has TRBV4-2 and TRBJ1-1; D is undetermined. The V gene lost 0 bases and the J gene lost 1 base, with 12 bases spanning the gap. This CDR3 has 16 residues. Germline values: CDR1 LGHNA, CDR2 YNFKEQ. The chain's CDR3 is CASSQDSFGRNTEAFF. In nucleotides, the CDR3 is TGTGCCAGCAGCCAAGATTCTTTCGGGAGGAACACTGAAGCTTTCTTT.

The chain couples TRBV2 to TRBJ2-5; 7 bases map to TRBD1. CDR3 length equals 14 residues. CDR1 and CDR2 from the germline V gene are SNHLY and FYNNEI. J was trimmed by 4 bases and V by 7 bases; bases with no gene match: 9. The CDR3 sequence: CASNNRGIAETQYF. CDR3 bases: TGTGCCAGCAATAACAGGGGTATTGCAGAGACCCAGTACTTC.

The J gene is TRBJ1-2, the V gene TRBV11-3; D is perhaps TRBD1 (5 bases). V lost 5 bases and J lost 8, with 18 bases in between. Germline CDR1 and CDR2: SGHNT and YENEEA. The CDR3 is 14 residues long. This CDR3 reads CASSPLGGRGGYTF. In nucleotides, the CDR3 is TGTGCCAGCAGCCCCCTCGGGGGGAGAGGAGGCTACACCTTC.

The rearrangement uses TRBV14 and TRBJ1-2; 8 positions match TRBD1. The germline V gene encodes CDR1 SGHDN and CDR2 FVKESK. This CDR3 spans 15 amino acids. V gave up 3 bases and J gave up 5 bases; unmatched junction bases: 8. Written as DNA, the CDR3 is TGTGCCAGCAGCCATCACGTCGGGACAGGATATGGCTACACCTTC. This translates into CASSHHVGTGYGYTF.

The V call is TRBV19, the J call TRBJ1-4; perhaps TRBD1 as D (5 bases). V was shortened by 5 bases and J by 6 bases, with 19 bases between the two germline ends. Germline-derived CDR1 and CDR2 are LNHDA and SQIVND (reference sequence). The CDR3 spans 16 residues. DNA for the CDR3: TGTGCCAGTAGTTTGTTCTTCGGGGGTGAAGATGAAAAACTGTTTTTT. This encodes CASSLFFGGEDEKLFF.

This rearrangement joins TRBV7-2 to TRBJ2-7, with D perhaps matching TRBD2 (6 bases). V dropped 2 bases and J dropped 3 bases, with 14 bases sitting between them. The CDR3 has 15 residues. Germline CDR1 reads SGHTA; CDR2 reads FQGNSA. This CDR3 is CASSLMGGAIYEQYF. The CDR3 bases are TGTGCCAGCAGCTTAATGGGGGGTGCGATCTACGAGCAGTACTTC.

The chain couples TRBV7-8 to TRBJ2-3; the match to TRBD2 covers 9 bases. Trimming at V came to 4 bases and at J to 2 bases, leaving 7 bases not matched to a gene. The CDR3 is made up of 16 amino acids. The germline V gene encodes CDR1 SGHVS and CDR2 FQNEAQ. In DNA form, the CDR3 reads TGTGCCAGCAGCTCCTCACTAGCGGGTGCCACAGATACGCAGTATTTT. Translated, it gives CASSSSLAGATDTQYF.

The chain links TRBV7-2 to TRBJ1-2, with D unresolved. Germline V CDR1 and CDR2: SGHTA, FQGNSA. This CDR3 is 12 amino acids long. V was trimmed by 5 bases and J by 8 bases, leaving 12 bases between them. The CDR3: CASSPLSGGYTF. The CDR3 bases are TGTGCCAGCAGCCCCCTCTCGGGGGGCTACACCTTC.

V gene TRBV2 combines with J gene TRBJ2-2; D perhaps matches TRBD2 (5 bases). V lost 10 bases, J lost 3 bases, and 15 bases lay in between. The CDR3 is made up of 14 amino acids. In germline, CDR1 is SNHLY, CDR2 FYNNEI. Written as DNA, the CDR3 is TGTGCCACCAGAGGGCTAGCAGACACCGGGGAGCTGTTTTTT. It codes for CATRGLADTGELFF.

As regards this clone: Distinct nucleotide sequences in the sample also encode this CDR3. The chain recombines TRBV18 with TRBJ1-5; D not resolved. The CDR3 is 13 amino acids. The V gene lost 3 bases and the J gene lost 5 bases, with 8 bases spanning the gap. From germline, CDR1 is KGHSH and CDR2 LQKENI. The CDR3 here is CASSPFSDQPQHF. CDR3 DNA: TGTGCCAGCTCACCTTTTTCGGATCAGCCCCAGCATTTT.

This clone showed up just a few times. The chain carries TRBV4-1 and TRBJ2-1; a weak D match, TRBD2 (6 bases). The CDR3 spans 14 residues. Between the trimmed V and J ends, which lost 0 bases and 6 bases, there was a span of 9 bases. Per the germline V gene, CDR1 is MGHRA and CDR2 is YSYEKL. CDR3 residues: CASSQEWGVNEQFF. In nucleotides, the CDR3 is TGCGCCAGCAGCCAAGAATGGGGGGTCAATGAGCAGTTCTTC.

This chain connects TRBV6-1 to TRBJ2-3; D gene ambiguous. This CDR3 is built from 16 residues. V was trimmed by 3 bases and J by 0 bases, leaving 13 bases between them. In germline, CDR1 is MNHNS, CDR2 SASEGT. For the CDR3, the DNA is TGTGCCAGCAGTGACCCTCAGGATCCTAGCACAGATACGCAGTATTTT. Residues: CASSDPQDPSTDTQYF.

The chain uses TRBV18 and TRBJ1-1, with D perhaps matching TRBD1 (6 bases). The CDR3 sequence is 15 residues long. The ends were cut back, 6 bases at V and 5 bases at J, with 19 bases in the middle. Germline CDR1 reads KGHSH; CDR2 reads LQKENI. CDR3 coding DNA: TGTGCCAGCTCCCTTAGGGTCAGGGGTGGGACTGAAGCTTTCTTT. This translates into CASSLRVRGGTEAFF.

This chain links TRBV7-9 with TRBJ2-2, with TRBD1 matching over 7 bases. The CDR3 totals 17 residues. Germline CDR1 SEHNR, CDR2 FQNEAQ (reference sequence). The V segment lost 1 base and the J segment 0 bases; nucleotides outside the gene matches: 5. The CDR3: CASSLVSGTANTGELFF. The CDR3 nucleotides are TGTGCCAGCAGCTTAGTTTCCGGGACAGCGAACACCGGGGAGCTGTTTTTT.

This sequence joins TRBV6-1 and TRBJ1-5, with TRBD1 matching over 7 bases. This CDR3 spans 15 amino acids. Germline values: CDR1 MNHNS, CDR2 SASEGT. Germline trimming cut 4 bases from V and 5 bases from J; bases unmatched to any gene: 8. The CDR3 protein is CASSVGTERDQPQHF. The CDR3 DNA is TGTGCCAGCAGTGTAGGGACAGAAAGGGATCAGCCCCAGCATTTT.